This T cell receptor (beta chain) is from a study of identifying expanded T cells in peripheral blood. Study-wide points: About 1.2 clones differed between technical replicates, versus around 16 and 19 over time. Variance in clone template counts between two-week samples significantly increased with total template count across all healthy donors.

V was cut by 0 bases and J by 2 bases, with 8 bases left in between. The length of the CDR3 is 16 residues. Germline V gene lookup returns CDR1 LGHNA and CDR2 YSLEER. Some clones are missing from TCRdb's copy, which holds only in-frame ones; the method was immunoSEQ multiplex PCR. Of tens of thousands of clones detected, approximately 83% appear once; the ten largest clones hold around a sixth. During the collection period, no donor immune events like infections were recorded. This clone has a single count. Its antigen is undetermined. V is TRBV4-3 and J is TRBJ2-6; perhaps TRBD1 as D (6 bases). The origin of this receptor is a person between 18 and 70 years old in good health. The source material was blood. CDR3 nucleotide sequence: TGCGCCAGCAGCCAAGATGGGGGCGCTGGGGCCAACGTCCTGACTTTC. Residues: CASSQDGGAGANVLTF.